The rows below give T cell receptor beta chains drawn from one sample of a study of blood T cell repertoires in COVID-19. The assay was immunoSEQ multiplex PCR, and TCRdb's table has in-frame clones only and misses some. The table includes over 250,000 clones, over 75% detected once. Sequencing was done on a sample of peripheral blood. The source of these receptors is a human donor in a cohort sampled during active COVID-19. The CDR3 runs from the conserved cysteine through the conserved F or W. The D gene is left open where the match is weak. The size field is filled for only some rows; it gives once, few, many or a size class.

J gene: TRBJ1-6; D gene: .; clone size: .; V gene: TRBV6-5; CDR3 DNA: TGTGCCACCCGGGAGGCGCCGAATTCACCCCTCCACTTT; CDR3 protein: CATREAPNSPLHF
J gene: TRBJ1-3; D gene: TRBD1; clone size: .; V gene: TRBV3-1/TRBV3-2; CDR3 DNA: TGTGCCAGCATGCGGACAGGGGGTTTTGGAAACACCATATATTTT; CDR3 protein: CASMRTGGFGNTIYF
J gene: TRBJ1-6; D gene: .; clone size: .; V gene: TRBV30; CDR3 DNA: TGTGCCTGGAGTGTACGGGGGGGGCGGGGACCCCTCCACTTT; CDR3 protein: CAWSVRGGRGPLHF
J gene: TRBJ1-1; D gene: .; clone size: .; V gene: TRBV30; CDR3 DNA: TGTGCCTGGAGTTTTCAACAGGGTAAGGAAGCTTTCTTT; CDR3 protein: CAWSFQQGKEAFF
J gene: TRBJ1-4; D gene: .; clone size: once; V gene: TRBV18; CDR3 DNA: TGTGCCAGCTCACCCATACCAGGGGAAAGACTGTTTTTT; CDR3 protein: CASSPIPGERLFF
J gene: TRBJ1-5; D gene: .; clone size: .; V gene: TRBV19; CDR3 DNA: TGTGCCAGTAGCTACAGGGAGGGAAGCAATCAGCCCCAGCATTTT; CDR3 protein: CASSYREGSNQPQHF
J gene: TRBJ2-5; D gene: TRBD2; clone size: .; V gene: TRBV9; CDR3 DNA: TGTGCCAGCAGCTCTGGGACTAGAGGAGAGACCCAGTACTTC; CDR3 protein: CASSSGTRGETQYF
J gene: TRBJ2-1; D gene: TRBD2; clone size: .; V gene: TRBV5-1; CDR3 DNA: TGCGCCAGCAGCTTGGAGTCTAGCGGGGACAATGAGCAGTTCTTC; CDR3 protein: CASSLESSGDNEQFF
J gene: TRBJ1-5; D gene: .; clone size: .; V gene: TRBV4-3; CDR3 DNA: TGCGCCAGCAGCCAAACAGCCTACAATCAGCCCCAGCATTTT; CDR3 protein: CASSQTAYNQPQHF
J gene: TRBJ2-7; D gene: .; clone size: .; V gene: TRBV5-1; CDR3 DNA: TGCGCCAGCAAAGAGGGAGGTACCTCCCTCGAGCAGTACTTC; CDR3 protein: CASKEGGTSLEQYF
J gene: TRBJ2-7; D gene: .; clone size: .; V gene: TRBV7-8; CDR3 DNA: TGTGCCAGCAGCTTTCCCAGTCCCTCCTACGAGCAGTACTTC; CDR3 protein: CASSFPSPSYEQYF
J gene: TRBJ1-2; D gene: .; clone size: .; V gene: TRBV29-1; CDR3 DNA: TGCAGCGCAAACTCCGGGATCTATGGCTACACCTTC; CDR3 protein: CSANSGIYGYTF
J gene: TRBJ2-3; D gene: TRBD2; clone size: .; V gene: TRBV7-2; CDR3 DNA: TGTGCCAGCAGCAAACGGGACTACACAGATACGCAGTATTTT; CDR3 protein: CASSKRDYTDTQYF
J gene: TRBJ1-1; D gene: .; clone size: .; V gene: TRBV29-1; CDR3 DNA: TGCAGCGTTGTTGGGCCTGGCAATAGGAACACTGAAGCTTTCTTT; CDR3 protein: CSVVGPGNRNTEAFF
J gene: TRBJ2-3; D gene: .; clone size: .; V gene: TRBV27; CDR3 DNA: TGTGCCAGTACTAGGGCAGGCACAGATACGCAGTATTTT; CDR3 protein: CASTRAGTDTQYF
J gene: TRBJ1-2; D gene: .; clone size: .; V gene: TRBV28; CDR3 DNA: TGTGCCAGCAGTTTCCGGCTTACGGGTGGCTACACCTTC; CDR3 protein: CASSFRLTGGYTF
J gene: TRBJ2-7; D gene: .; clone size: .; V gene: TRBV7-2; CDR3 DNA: TGTGCCAGCAGCATACAAAGGAGCGCCTACGAGCAGTACTTC; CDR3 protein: CASSIQRSAYEQYF
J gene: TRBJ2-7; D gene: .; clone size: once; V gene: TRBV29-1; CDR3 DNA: TGCAGCGTTGTGGCAGCCTACGAGCAGTACTTC; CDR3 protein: CSVVAAYEQYF
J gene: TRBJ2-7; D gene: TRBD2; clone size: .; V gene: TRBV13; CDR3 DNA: TGTGCCAGCAGCTTAGGCCTCCAGCGGGAGCTCGACGAGCAGTACTTC; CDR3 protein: CASSLGLQRELDEQYF
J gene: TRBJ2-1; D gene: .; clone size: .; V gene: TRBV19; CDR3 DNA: TGTGCCACTACAGGGAACTACAATGAGCAGTTCTTC; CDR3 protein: CATTGNYNEQFF
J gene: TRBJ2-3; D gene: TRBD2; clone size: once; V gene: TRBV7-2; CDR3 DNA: TGTGCCAGCAGTTCGACTAGCGGGAGGACAGATACGCAGTATTTT; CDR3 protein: CASSSTSGRTDTQYF
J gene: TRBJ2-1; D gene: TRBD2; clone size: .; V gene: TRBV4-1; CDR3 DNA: TGCGCCAGCAGCCAAGTGTGGGCTAGCGGGAGGGACAATGAGCAGTTCTTC; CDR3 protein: CASSQVWASGRDNEQFF
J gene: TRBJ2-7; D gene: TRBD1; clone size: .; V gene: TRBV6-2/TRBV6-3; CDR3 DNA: TGTGCCAGCAGTTATCAAGGGGGCTTCAGCTCCTACGAGCAGTACTTC; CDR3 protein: CASSYQGGFSSYEQYF
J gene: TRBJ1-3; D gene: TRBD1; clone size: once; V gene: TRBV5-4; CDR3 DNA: TGTGCCAGCAGCTTAAAGGGGGCCGAGGGAAACACCATATATTTT; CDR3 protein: CASSLKGAEGNTIYF
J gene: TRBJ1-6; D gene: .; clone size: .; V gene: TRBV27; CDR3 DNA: TGTGCCAGCAGTGCGGTAGATTGGAATTCACCCCTCCACTTT; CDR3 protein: CASSAVDWNSPLHF
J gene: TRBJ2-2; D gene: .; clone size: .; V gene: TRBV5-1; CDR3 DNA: TGCGCCAGCAGCACGATAACAGGGAAGGGAACCGGGGAGCTGTTTTTT; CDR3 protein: CASSTITGKGTGELFF
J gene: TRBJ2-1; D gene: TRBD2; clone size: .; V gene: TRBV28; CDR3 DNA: TGTGCCAGCAGTCGCAAATCTAGCGGGAGTCGGCAGTTCTTC; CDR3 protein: CASSRKSSGSRQFF
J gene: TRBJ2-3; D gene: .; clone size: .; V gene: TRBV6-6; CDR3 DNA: TGTGCCAGCAGTTTCGGCGGTTACACAGATACGCAGTATTTT; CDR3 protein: CASSFGGYTDTQYF
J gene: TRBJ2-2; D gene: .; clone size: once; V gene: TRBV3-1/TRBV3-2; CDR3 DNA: TGTGCCAGCAGCCTTACAGGGCCCCGGATCCCCGGGGAGCTGTTTTTT; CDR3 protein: CASSLTGPRIPGELFF
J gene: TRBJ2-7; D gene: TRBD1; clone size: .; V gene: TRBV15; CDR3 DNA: TGTGCCACCAGCAGATCTCGACAGGGTTACGAGCAGTACTTC; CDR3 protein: CATSRSRQGYEQYF
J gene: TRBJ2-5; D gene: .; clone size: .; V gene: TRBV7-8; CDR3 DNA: TGTGCCAGCAGCCGGAATCTAGTCGGGGAGACCCAGTACTTC; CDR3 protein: CASSRNLVGETQYF
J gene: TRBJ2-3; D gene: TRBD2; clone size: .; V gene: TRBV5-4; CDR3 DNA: TGTGCCAGCAGCTCCAAGTTAGCGGGAGGGTTCACAGATACGCAGTATTTT; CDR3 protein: CASSSKLAGGFTDTQYF
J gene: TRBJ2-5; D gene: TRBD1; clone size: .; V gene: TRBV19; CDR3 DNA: TGTGCCAGTAGTTCCCCGGGACAGGTGGGCGAGACCCAGTACTTC; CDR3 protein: CASSSPGQVGETQYF
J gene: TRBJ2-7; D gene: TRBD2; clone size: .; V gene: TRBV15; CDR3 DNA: TGTGCCACCAGCAGAAAACTAGCGGGAGCTCAGTGGGTGGGCTACGAGCAGTACTTC; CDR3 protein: CATSRKLAGAQWVGYEQYF
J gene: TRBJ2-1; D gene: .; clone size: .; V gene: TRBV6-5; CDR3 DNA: TGTGCCAGCAGTTACCAAGCAGGGCCATACAATGAGCAGTTCTTC; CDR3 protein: CASSYQAGPYNEQFF
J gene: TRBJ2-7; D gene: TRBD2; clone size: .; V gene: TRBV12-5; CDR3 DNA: TGTGCTAGTGGTTGGTACTCCGCGGGAGGAAGTAGCGAGCAGTACTTC; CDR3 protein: CASGWYSAGGSSEQYF
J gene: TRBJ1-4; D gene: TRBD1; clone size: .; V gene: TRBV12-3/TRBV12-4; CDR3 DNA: TGTGCCAGCAGCAGCGACAGGGGTGAAAAACTGTTTTTT; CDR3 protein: CASSSDRGEKLFF
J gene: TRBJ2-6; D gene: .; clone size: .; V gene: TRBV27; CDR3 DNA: TGTGCCAGCAGTTACAGGCTGGGGGGGGCCAACGTCCTGACTTTC; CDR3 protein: CASSYRLGGANVLTF
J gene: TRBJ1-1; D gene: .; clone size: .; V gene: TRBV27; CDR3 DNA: TGTGCCAGCAGCTGGGACTTAGCGAGCGAAGCTTTCTTT; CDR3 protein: CASSWDLASEAFF
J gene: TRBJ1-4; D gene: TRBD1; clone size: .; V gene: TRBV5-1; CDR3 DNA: TGCGCCAGCAGCTTGGAGCGGGGACCCGGGACAGGACTGTTTTTT; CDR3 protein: CASSLERGPGTGLFF
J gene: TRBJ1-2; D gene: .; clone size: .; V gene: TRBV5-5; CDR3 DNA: TGTGCCAGCAGCCCGGACCCAGGGGACACTAACTATGGCTACACCTTC; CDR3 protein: CASSPDPGDTNYGYTF
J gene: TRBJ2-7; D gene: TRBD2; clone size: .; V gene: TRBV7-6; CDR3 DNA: TGTGCCAGCAGCCCAAGGACTAGCGGATACGAGCAGTACTTC; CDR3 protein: CASSPRTSGYEQYF
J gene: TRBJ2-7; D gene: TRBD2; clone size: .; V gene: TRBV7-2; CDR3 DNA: TGTGCCAGCAGCCGAACTAGCGAGAACGAGCAGTACTTC; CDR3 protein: CASSRTSENEQYF
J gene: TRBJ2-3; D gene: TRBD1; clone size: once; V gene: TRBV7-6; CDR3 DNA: TGTGCCAGCAGCTACAGACAGGGCATAGGCACAGATACGCAGTATTTT; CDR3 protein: CASSYRQGIGTDTQYF
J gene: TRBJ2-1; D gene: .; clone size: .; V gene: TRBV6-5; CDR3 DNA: TGTGCCAGCAGTATATCCAGGGCTTCCTACAATGAGCAGTTCTTC; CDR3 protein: CASSISRASYNEQFF
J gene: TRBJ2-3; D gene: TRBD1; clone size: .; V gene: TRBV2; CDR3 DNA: TGTGCCAGCAGCCAGGACAGGAGCGCAGATACGCAGTATTTT; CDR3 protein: CASSQDRSADTQYF
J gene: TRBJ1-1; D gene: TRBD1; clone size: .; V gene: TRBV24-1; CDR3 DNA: TGTGCCACCAGTGGGGGGACAGGAAACACTGAAGCTTTCTTT; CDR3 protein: CATSGGTGNTEAFF
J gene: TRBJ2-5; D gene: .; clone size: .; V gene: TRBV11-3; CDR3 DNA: TGTGCCAGCAGCTCAAGGGGTGGCAGAGAAGAGACCCAGTACTTC; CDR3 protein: CASSSRGGREETQYF
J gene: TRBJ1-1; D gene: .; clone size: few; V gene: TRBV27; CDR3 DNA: TGTGCCAGCAGTTTAATGAAGGGAGACACTGAAGCTTTCTTT; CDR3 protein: CASSLMKGDTEAFF
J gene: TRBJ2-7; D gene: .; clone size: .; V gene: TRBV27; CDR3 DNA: TGTGCCAGCAGCACCTGGCGGTCGTCCTACGAGCAGTACTTC; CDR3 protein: CASSTWRSSYEQYF
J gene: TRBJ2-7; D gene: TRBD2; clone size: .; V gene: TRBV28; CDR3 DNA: TGTGCCAGCAGTTCGGGACTAGCGGAGTACTACGAGCAGTACTTC; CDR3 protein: CASSSGLAEYYEQYF